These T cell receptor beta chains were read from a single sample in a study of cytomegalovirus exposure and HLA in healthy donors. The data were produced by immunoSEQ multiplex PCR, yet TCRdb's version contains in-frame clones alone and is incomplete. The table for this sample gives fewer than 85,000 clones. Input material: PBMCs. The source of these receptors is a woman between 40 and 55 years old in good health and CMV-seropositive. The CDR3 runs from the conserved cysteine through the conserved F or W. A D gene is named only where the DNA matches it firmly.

CASSLVLNYGYTF | TGTGCCAGCAGCTTAGTATTGAACTATGGCTACACCTTC | TRBV7-2 | 13 | . | TRBJ1-2
CASSLASGGPTEAFF | TGTGCCAGCAGCTTAGCGAGTGGAGGGCCCACTGAAGCTTTCTTT | TRBV7-9 | 15 | . | TRBJ1-1
CASSSGQGAAEAFF | TGTGCCAGCAGTAGCGGACAGGGTGCAGCTGAAGCTTTCTTT | TRBV2 | 14 | TRBD1 | TRBJ1-1
CASSFQAGVAEQYF | TGTGCCAGCAGCTTCCAAGCGGGAGTGGCCGAGCAGTACTTC | TRBV5-4 | 14 | TRBD2 | TRBJ2-7
CASSLDLPGRGTEAFF | TGCGCCAGCAGCTTGGACCTCCCCGGGAGAGGGACTGAAGCTTTCTTT | TRBV5-1 | 16 | . | TRBJ1-1
CASGRLAGDTQYF | TGTGCCTCGGGGAGGCTAGCGGGAGATACGCAGTATTTT | TRBV2 | 13 | TRBD2 | TRBJ2-3
CASSLQVPGSPLHF | TGTGCCAGCAGCTTACAGGTCCCGGGGTCACCCCTCCACTTT | TRBV7-2 | 14 | . | TRBJ1-6
CAISERGGNEKLFF | TGTGCCATCAGTGAGAGGGGCGGTAATGAAAAACTGTTTTTT | TRBV10-3 | 14 | . | TRBJ1-4
CASSHGTGGDGYTF | TGTGCCAGCAGCCACGGGACAGGGGGGGATGGCTACACCTTC | TRBV4-2 | 14 | TRBD1 | TRBJ1-2
CASSTAGVQSGELFF | TGTGCCAGCAGCACAGCGGGAGTTCAGTCCGGGGAGCTGTTTTTT | TRBV9 | 15 | TRBD2 | TRBJ2-2
CASSSQGAPGEQYF | TGTGCCAGCAGCTCCCAGGGTGCCCCGGGCGAGCAGTACTTC | TRBV9 | 14 | . | TRBJ2-7
CASSDSGPQETQYF | TGTGCCAGCAGTGATAGCGGGCCGCAAGAGACCCAGTACTTC | TRBV25-1 | 14 | TRBD2 | TRBJ2-5
CASSVGGRFNNEQFF | TGTGCCAGCAGCGTAGGCGGGAGGTTTAACAATGAGCAGTTCTTC | TRBV9 | 15 | TRBD2 | TRBJ2-1
CASRAGTAETQYF | TGTGCCAGCAGAGCCGGGACAGCGGAGACCCAGTACTTC | TRBV5-4 | 13 | TRBD1 | TRBJ2-5
CASSQLAGGPPDTQYF | TGTGCCAGCAGCCAGCTAGCGGGGGGGCCCCCAGATACGCAGTATTTT | TRBV4-2 | 16 | TRBD2 | TRBJ2-3
CASSSQGAYEQYF | TGTGCCAGCTCATCACAGGGGGCCTACGAGCAGTACTTC | TRBV18 | 13 | TRBD1 | TRBJ2-7
CASSQEAGGPDTQYF | TGTGCCAGCAGCCAAGAAGCGGGGGGGCCAGATACGCAGTATTTT | TRBV4-2 | 15 | TRBD2 | TRBJ2-3
CASSDKVWLEYEQYF | TGTGCCAGCAGTGATAAGGTGTGGCTAGAATACGAGCAGTACTTC | TRBV6-1 | 15 | . | TRBJ2-7
CATSRGWGAGNTIYF | TGTGCCACCAGCAGAGGGTGGGGGGCTGGAAACACCATATATTTT | TRBV15 | 15 | . | TRBJ1-3
CSVGQSNEKLFF | TGCAGCGTCGGACAGTCAAATGAAAAACTGTTTTTT | TRBV29-1 | 12 | . | TRBJ1-4
CASSLSRAVDGDTQYF | TGTGCCAGCAGCTTAAGCCGAGCGGTGGACGGAGATACGCAGTATTTT | TRBV7-3 | 16 | . | TRBJ2-3
CASSLGLAGKSTDTQYF | TGTGCCAGCAGCTTGGGACTAGCGGGCAAAAGCACAGATACGCAGTATTTT | TRBV5-4 | 17 | TRBD2 | TRBJ2-3
CASSDGLKPQHF | TGTGCCAGCAGCGACGGTTTGAAGCCCCAGCATTTT | TRBV9 | 12 | . | TRBJ1-5
CASSPQREGLGTYEQYF | TGTGCCAGCAGCCCCCAGCGGGAGGGCCTAGGGACCTACGAGCAGTACTTC | TRBV7-3 | 17 | TRBD2 | TRBJ2-7
CASDPGTAGNTIYF | TGTGCCAGCGACCCGGGGACAGCTGGAAACACCATATATTTT | TRBV7-9 | 14 | TRBD1 | TRBJ1-3
CASSMVTEGRGWSDTQYF | TGTGCCAGTAGTATGGTGACCGAGGGCAGGGGGTGGTCAGATACGCAGTATTTT | TRBV19 | 18 | TRBD1 | TRBJ2-3
CASSAGQTYEQYF | TGTGCCAGCAGCGCAGGACAGACCTACGAGCAGTACTTC | TRBV9 | 13 | . | TRBJ2-7
CASSFLWASGNEQFF | TGTGCCAGCAGCTTTCTATGGGCTAGCGGCAATGAGCAGTTCTTC | TRBV7-9 | 15 | TRBD2 | TRBJ2-1
CASSWGTSSGANVLTF | TGTGCCAGCAGTTGGGGGACAAGCTCTGGGGCCAACGTCCTGACTTTC | TRBV27 | 16 | . | TRBJ2-6
CASSRGGLDTDTQYF | TGTGCCAGTAGTCGAGGGGGCTTGGACACAGATACGCAGTATTTT | TRBV19 | 15 | TRBD1 | TRBJ2-3
CASSPSGQNLGSDEQFF | TGTGCCAGCAGTCCTAGCGGCCAAAACTTGGGTAGCGATGAGCAGTTCTTC | TRBV27 | 17 | TRBD2 | TRBJ2-1
CASSQDQTGYYEQYF | TGCGCCAGCAGCCAAGACCAGACAGGGTACTACGAGCAGTACTTC | TRBV4-1 | 15 | TRBD1 | TRBJ2-7
CASSSQGAAEAFF | TGTGCCAGCAGTTCACAGGGGGCGGCTGAAGCTTTCTTT | TRBV7-9 | 13 | TRBD1 | TRBJ1-1
CASSLPPGQGKKVEGNQPQHF | TGCGCCAGCAGCCTGCCTCCGGGACAGGGGAAGAAAGTAGAAGGCAATCAGCCCCAGCATTTT | TRBV23-1 | 21 | TRBD1 | TRBJ1-5
CASSLESTSGGETQYF | TGTGCCAGCAGCTTAGAATCTACTAGCGGAGGGGAGACCCAGTACTTC | TRBV7-6 | 16 | TRBD2 | TRBJ2-5
CASSLSIGAGSSGANVLTF | TGCGCCAGCAGCTTGTCAATTGGGGCGGGAAGCTCTGGGGCCAACGTCCTGACTTTC | TRBV5-1 | 19 | . | TRBJ2-6
CASSYGQGGDTIYF | TGTGCCAGCAGCTACGGACAGGGTGGTGACACCATATATTTT | TRBV6-6 | 14 | TRBD1 | TRBJ1-3
CASSPEGETQYF | TGCGCCAGCAGCCCGGAGGGGGAGACCCAGTACTTC | TRBV5-1 | 12 | . | TRBJ2-5
CATSRDALAGTDTQYF | TGTGCCACCAGCAGAGACGCCCTAGCGGGCACAGATACGCAGTATTTT | TRBV15 | 16 | TRBD2 | TRBJ2-3
CASSLPLEEPPLHF | TGTGCCAGCAGCCTACCCCTGGAGGAACCACCCCTCCACTTT | TRBV7-2 | 14 | . | TRBJ1-6
CASSYPGKSHEQYF | TGTGCCAGCAGTTACCCAGGGAAGAGCCACGAGCAGTACTTC | TRBV6-5 | 14 | . | TRBJ2-7
CAAQLTSGGLNEQFF | TGTGCCGCCCAGTTGACTAGCGGGGGTCTGAATGAGCAGTTCTTC | TRBV7-2 | 15 | TRBD2 | TRBJ2-1
CASSYRGRNTEAFF | TGTGCCAGTAGCTACAGGGGTAGAAACACTGAAGCTTTCTTT | TRBV19 | 14 | TRBD1 | TRBJ1-1
CASSLAGSSYNEQFF | TGCGCCAGCAGCTTGGCCGGGAGCTCCTACAATGAGCAGTTCTTC | TRBV5-1 | 15 | . | TRBJ2-1
CASSLATGSSYNEQFF | TGTGCCAGCAGCTTAGCCACAGGGAGCTCCTACAATGAGCAGTTCTTC | TRBV7-2 | 16 | . | TRBJ2-1
CASKKGQEVVETQYF | TGTGCCAGCAAAAAGGGACAGGAGGTAGTAGAGACCCAGTACTTC | TRBV28 | 15 | TRBD1 | TRBJ2-5
CASISGGAQETQYF | TGCGCCAGCATTAGCGGGGGGGCCCAAGAGACCCAGTACTTC | TRBV5-1 | 14 | TRBD2 | TRBJ2-5
CASIQAGASNYGYTF | TGTGCCAGCATTCAAGCGGGGGCCTCTAACTATGGCTACACCTTC | TRBV28 | 15 | . | TRBJ1-2
CASSDPTGGLRKNTIYF | TGTGCCTCATCAGACCCAACAGGGGGGCTAAGGAAAAACACCATATATTTT | TRBV10-3 | 17 | TRBD1 | TRBJ1-3
CASSYDRGGGYTF | TGTGCCAGCAGCTACGACAGGGGTGGTGGCTACACCTTC | TRBV7-2 | 13 | TRBD1 | TRBJ1-2
CASSLDRDLGNTIYF | TGCGCCAGCAGCTTGGACAGGGATCTCGGAAACACCATATATTTT | TRBV5-1 | 15 | . | TRBJ1-3
CASGRVRGLKDYDYEQYF | TGTGCCAGCGGCAGGGTGAGGGGGCTTAAGGACTACGACTACGAGCAGTACTTC | TRBV7-9 | 18 | . | TRBJ2-7
CAIRSADSQPQHF | TGTGCCATCAGGTCGGCTGACAGTCAGCCCCAGCATTTT | TRBV10-3 | 13 | . | TRBJ1-5
CAISEAIPGELFF | TGTGCCATCAGCGAGGCGATCCCCGGGGAGCTGTTTTTT | TRBV10-3 | 13 | . | TRBJ2-2